The subject of this entry is one T cell receptor (beta chain). CD45RO+ cells plus CCR7-negative CD45RA+ TemRA cells formed CD8 memory. This specimen comes from a study of shared clonotypes between healthy human individuals. Assay runs were performed at deep level. Clones were sequenced by immunoSEQ multiplex PCR, and TCRdb holds only the in-frame ones, with some missing. The data show around 300,000 clones, around 86% seen once. The germline V gene encodes CDR1 MNHEY and CDR2 SVGAGI. V was cut by 0 bases and J by 6 bases, with 12 bases left in between. The CDR3 contains 15 residues. This sequence joins TRBV6-5 and TRBJ1-5; no definite D call. The sample was memory CD8+ T cells sorted from blood. Subset specified: CD45RO+ cells pooled with CCR7-negative TemRA cells. This sequence originates from a young man in good health. The CDR3, as DNA: TGTGCCAGCAGTTACTCGTCCGGTTCGGGTCAGCCCCAGCATTTT. Protein: CASSYSSGSGQPQHF.